The rows below give T cell receptor beta chains drawn from one sample of a study of cytomegalovirus exposure and HLA in healthy donors. Using immunoSEQ multiplex PCR, the repertoire was profiled, and TCRdb retains in-frame clones only, with some absent. Found here are approximately 270,000 clones, 90% of them singletons; the top ten hold less than 0.4%. Material for sequencing was PBMCs. All receptors derive from a woman between 18 and 30 years old in good health and CMV-seronegative. Each CDR3 is given with its conserved first and last residue. Fields, in order: CDR3 length, V gene, D gene, J gene, clone size, CDR3 protein, CDR3 DNA. The D gene is left open where the match is weak. Size values are once, few and many counts, or a class for expanded clones, and some rows have none.

len: 16; v_gene: TRBV2; d_gene: -; j_gene: TRBJ1-6; abundance: -; CDR3aa: CASSEPWAGNNSPLHF; CDR3nt: TGTGCCAGCAGTGAACCCTGGGCAGGGAACAATTCACCCCTCCACTTT
len: 12; v_gene: TRBV10-1; d_gene: TRBD2; j_gene: TRBJ2-7; abundance: -; CDR3aa: CASSGPAGVQYF; CDR3nt: TGCGCCAGCAGTGGCCCAGCGGGGGTACAGTACTTC
len: 16; v_gene: TRBV9; d_gene: TRBD2; j_gene: TRBJ2-3; abundance: -; CDR3aa: CASSLGLAPYTDTQYF; CDR3nt: TGTGCCAGCAGCTTAGGACTAGCACCGTACACAGATACGCAGTATTTT
len: 13; v_gene: TRBV19; d_gene: TRBD2; j_gene: TRBJ2-7; abundance: -; CDR3aa: CASSPRAGGEQYF; CDR3nt: TGTGCCAGTAGTCCCCGCGCGGGGGGCGAGCAGTACTTC
len: 13; v_gene: TRBV19; d_gene: -; j_gene: TRBJ1-5; abundance: -; CDR3aa: CASSINGGGPQHF; CDR3nt: TGTGCCAGTAGTATCAATGGGGGGGGGCCCCAGCATTTT
len: 17; v_gene: TRBV5-4; d_gene: TRBD2; j_gene: TRBJ2-3; abundance: -; CDR3aa: CASSPGLAGGSTDTQYF; CDR3nt: TGTGCCAGCAGCCCAGGACTAGCGGGGGGGAGCACAGATACGCAGTATTTT
len: 15; v_gene: TRBV4-1; d_gene: TRBD2; j_gene: TRBJ2-1; abundance: few; CDR3aa: CASSPSGEPYNEQFF; CDR3nt: TGCGCCAGCAGTCCCAGCGGGGAACCCTACAATGAGCAGTTCTTC
len: 15; v_gene: TRBV11-2; d_gene: -; j_gene: TRBJ1-1; abundance: -; CDR3aa: CASSLDSVIHTEAFF; CDR3nt: TGTGCCAGCAGCTTAGATAGCGTGATTCACACTGAAGCTTTCTTT
len: 14; v_gene: TRBV6-5; d_gene: -; j_gene: TRBJ1-6; abundance: once; CDR3aa: CASSSGWVESPLHF; CDR3nt: TGTGCCAGCAGTTCCGGGTGGGTAGAGTCACCCCTCCACTTT
len: 13; v_gene: TRBV5-6; d_gene: -; j_gene: TRBJ2-7; abundance: -; CDR3aa: CASSLGSSYEQYF; CDR3nt: TGTGCCAGCAGCTTGGGGAGCTCCTACGAGCAGTACTTC
len: 15; v_gene: TRBV28; d_gene: -; j_gene: TRBJ2-6; abundance: -; CDR3aa: CASSPQLSGANVLTF; CDR3nt: TGTGCCAGCAGTCCACAACTATCTGGGGCCAACGTCCTGACTTTC
len: 15; v_gene: TRBV5-1; d_gene: TRBD1; j_gene: TRBJ2-1; abundance: -; CDR3aa: CASSTLGTGINEQFF; CDR3nt: TGCGCCAGCAGCACCCTTGGGACAGGCATCAATGAGCAGTTCTTC
len: 14; v_gene: TRBV6-5; d_gene: -; j_gene: TRBJ1-4; abundance: -; CDR3aa: CASSMTAYNEKLFF; CDR3nt: TGTGCCAGCAGTATGACAGCCTACAATGAAAAACTGTTTTTT
len: 15; v_gene: TRBV6-5; d_gene: TRBD1; j_gene: TRBJ2-6; abundance: -; CDR3aa: CASSYWTGLANVLTF; CDR3nt: TGTGCCAGCAGTTACTGGACAGGGCTGGCCAACGTCCTGACTTTC
len: 15; v_gene: TRBV5-4; d_gene: -; j_gene: TRBJ1-1; abundance: -; CDR3aa: CASTLRQDLNTEAFF; CDR3nt: TGTGCCAGCACGTTGAGACAGGACTTGAACACTGAAGCTTTCTTT
len: 15; v_gene: TRBV9; d_gene: TRBD2; j_gene: TRBJ2-5; abundance: -; CDR3aa: CASSVGDYLQETQYF; CDR3nt: TGTGCCAGCAGCGTAGGGGACTACCTACAAGAGACCCAGTACTTC
len: 16; v_gene: TRBV28; d_gene: -; j_gene: TRBJ1-1; abundance: few; CDR3aa: CASSLYEGSPPTEAFF; CDR3nt: TGTGCCAGCAGTTTATATGAGGGCTCCCCGCCCACTGAAGCTTTCTTT
len: 14; v_gene: TRBV5-1; d_gene: -; j_gene: TRBJ1-1; abundance: -; CDR3aa: CASSFQGLNTEAFF; CDR3nt: TGCGCCAGCAGCTTCCAGGGCCTGAACACTGAAGCTTTCTTT
len: 15; v_gene: TRBV5-1; d_gene: -; j_gene: TRBJ2-3; abundance: -; CDR3aa: CASSADGSRTDTQYF; CDR3nt: TGCGCCAGCAGCGCGGACGGGAGTCGCACAGATACGCAGTATTTT
len: 16; v_gene: TRBV7-9; d_gene: TRBD1; j_gene: TRBJ1-6; abundance: -; CDR3aa: CASSLAGQGPSSPLHF; CDR3nt: TGTGCCAGCAGCTTAGCGGGACAGGGTCCTAGTTCACCCCTCCACTTT
len: 14; v_gene: TRBV4-3; d_gene: -; j_gene: TRBJ2-7; abundance: -; CDR3aa: CASSQAPGVREQYF; CDR3nt: TGCGCCAGCAGCCAAGCTCCAGGGGTACGCGAGCAGTACTTC
len: 14; v_gene: TRBV4-3; d_gene: -; j_gene: TRBJ1-1; abundance: -; CDR3aa: CASSQDRGDTEAFF; CDR3nt: TGCGCCAGCAGCCAAGATCGGGGAGACACTGAAGCTTTCTTT
len: 15; v_gene: TRBV2; d_gene: -; j_gene: TRBJ1-2; abundance: -; CDR3aa: CALKSVGISNYGYTF; CDR3nt: TGTGCCCTCAAAAGTGTCGGGATTTCTAACTATGGCTACACCTTC
len: 13; v_gene: TRBV28; d_gene: -; j_gene: TRBJ2-7; abundance: -; CDR3aa: CASSFQGPGEQYF; CDR3nt: TGTGCCAGCAGTTTTCAGGGTCCTGGAGAGCAGTACTTC
len: 16; v_gene: TRBV28; d_gene: -; j_gene: TRBJ1-5; abundance: -; CDR3aa: CASSLPPRDSNQPQHF; CDR3nt: TGTGCCAGCAGTTTACCACCCCGGGATAGCAATCAGCCCCAGCATTTT
len: 13; v_gene: TRBV7-9; d_gene: -; j_gene: TRBJ2-5; abundance: -; CDR3aa: CASRRHVQETQYF; CDR3nt: TGTGCCAGCAGGCGGCACGTCCAAGAGACCCAGTACTTC
len: 14; v_gene: TRBV18; d_gene: TRBD1; j_gene: TRBJ1-3; abundance: -; CDR3aa: CASSLDRGGNTIYF; CDR3nt: TGTGCCAGCTCACTTGACAGGGGTGGAAACACCATATATTTT
len: 16; v_gene: TRBV27; d_gene: -; j_gene: TRBJ2-1; abundance: -; CDR3aa: CASRGIAGALNNEQFF; CDR3nt: TGTGCCAGCAGGGGTATAGCTGGGGCCTTAAACAATGAGCAGTTCTTC
len: 15; v_gene: TRBV7-2; d_gene: TRBD2; j_gene: TRBJ2-7; abundance: -; CDR3aa: CASSQSSGGAREQYF; CDR3nt: TGTGCCAGCAGCCAGTCTAGCGGGGGGGCGAGGGAGCAGTACTTC
len: 16; v_gene: TRBV9; d_gene: -; j_gene: TRBJ1-1; abundance: -; CDR3aa: CASSPPVGIRDTEAFF; CDR3nt: TGTGCCAGCAGCCCACCCGTCGGAATCAGGGACACTGAAGCTTTCTTT
len: 16; v_gene: TRBV4-1; d_gene: -; j_gene: TRBJ1-6; abundance: few; CDR3aa: CASSQGTDRRNSPLHF; CDR3nt: TGCGCCAGCAGCCAAGGGACCGACAGGAGGAATTCACCCCTCCACTTT
len: 17; v_gene: TRBV27; d_gene: TRBD2; j_gene: TRBJ2-3; abundance: -; CDR3aa: CASSLRQRGDSTDTQYF; CDR3nt: TGTGCCAGCAGTTTACGTCAGCGGGGGGATAGCACAGATACGCAGTATTTT
len: 15; v_gene: TRBV5-1; d_gene: TRBD1; j_gene: TRBJ2-5; abundance: -; CDR3aa: CASSSEQGFQETQYF; CDR3nt: TGCGCCAGCAGCTCTGAACAGGGGTTCCAAGAGACCCAGTACTTC
len: 16; v_gene: TRBV28; d_gene: TRBD1; j_gene: TRBJ2-1; abundance: few; CDR3aa: CASSLLPGQGHNEQFF; CDR3nt: TGTGCCAGCAGTTTATTACCGGGACAGGGACACAATGAGCAGTTCTTC
len: 14; v_gene: TRBV27; d_gene: TRBD2; j_gene: TRBJ2-1; abundance: -; CDR3aa: CASSLWDSGNEQFF; CDR3nt: TGTGCCAGCAGCCTCTGGGATAGCGGGAATGAGCAGTTCTTC
len: 14; v_gene: TRBV10-3; d_gene: -; j_gene: TRBJ2-3; abundance: -; CDR3aa: CAISEVANTDTQYF; CDR3nt: TGTGCCATCAGTGAAGTGGCAAACACAGATACGCAGTATTTT
len: 15; v_gene: TRBV19; d_gene: TRBD2; j_gene: TRBJ2-1; abundance: -; CDR3aa: CASSPQGLADNEQFF; CDR3nt: TGTGCCAGTAGTCCCCAGGGACTAGCAGACAATGAGCAGTTCTTC
len: 17; v_gene: TRBV7-2; d_gene: -; j_gene: TRBJ2-1; abundance: once; CDR3aa: CASTPHPLVTSYNEQFF; CDR3nt: TGTGCCAGCACCCCCCACCCTCTAGTAACCTCCTACAATGAGCAGTTCTTC
len: 16; v_gene: TRBV19; d_gene: TRBD1; j_gene: TRBJ2-1; abundance: -; CDR3aa: CASNTGGPTSYNEQFF; CDR3nt: TGTGCCAGTAATACAGGGGGGCCCACCTCCTACAATGAGCAGTTCTTC
len: 16; v_gene: TRBV7-2; d_gene: TRBD1; j_gene: TRBJ2-1; abundance: -; CDR3aa: CASSPISGTVYNEQFF; CDR3nt: TGTGCCAGCAGCCCTATCTCCGGGACAGTCTACAATGAGCAGTTCTTC
len: 15; v_gene: TRBV28; d_gene: TRBD1; j_gene: TRBJ1-2; abundance: -; CDR3aa: CASRRRTGANYGYTF; CDR3nt: TGTGCCAGCAGAAGAAGGACAGGAGCTAACTATGGCTACACCTTC
len: 14; v_gene: TRBV6-5; d_gene: -; j_gene: TRBJ2-7; abundance: once; CDR3aa: CASSYGRSGYEQYF; CDR3nt: TGTGCCAGCAGTTATGGGCGCTCAGGGTACGAGCAGTACTTC
len: 12; v_gene: TRBV28; d_gene: -; j_gene: TRBJ2-5; abundance: -; CDR3aa: CASRPREETQYF; CDR3nt: TGTGCCAGCAGACCCCGGGAAGAGACCCAGTACTTC